The 28 T cell receptor beta chains below were found in one sample sequenced in a study of immune heterogeneity within non-small cell lung tumors. Template was bulk tumor genomic DNA, 550 to 650 ng per sample. Biopsy collection occurred during surgery, with several far-apart biopsies per primary tumor. The study cohort was described as untreated, and its members had newly diagnosed non-small cell lung cancer. They went on to have curative surgery. Amplifying TCR beta CDR3 involved multiplex PCR carried out with 32 V and 13 J primers. TCRdb processed the multiplex PCR reads anew with MiXCR; each CDR3 protein has one entry. The sample consists of around 21,000 distinct CDR3 sequences, around 30% of them appearing once. The sequencing sample was made of lung tumor tissue. The receptors here all came from a middle-aged man with non-small cell lung cancer.

This clonotype was seen many times. This sequence joins TRBV7-3 and TRBJ1-2; D gene uncertain. The CDR3 is 13 residues long. The V end lost 4 bases, the J end lost 7 bases, and 13 bases lay between the germline ends. Germline CDR1 is SGHTA and CDR2 is FQGTGA. The CDR3 nucleotides read TGTGCCAGCAGCTCTGGATTATTGGGTGGCTACACCTTC. This gives the protein CASSSGLLGGYTF.

This clonotype has only a few counts. This chain uses TRBV7-9 with TRBJ1-5; D call uncertain. The V gene lost 5 bases and the J gene lost 0 bases, with 29 bases spanning the gap. Germline assignment: CDR1 SEHNR and CDR2 FQNEAQ (reference sequence). CDR3 length equals 21 residues. In nucleotides, the CDR3 is TGTGCCAGCAGCACAAGAGGTCTGCTACAGTGGATTCGTTATAGCAATCAGCCCCAGCATTTT. Its protein product is CASSTRGLLQWIRYSNQPQHF.

This clonotype was counted only a few times. V gene TRBV7-9 combines with J gene TRBJ2-5; 10 positions agree with TRBD1. Germline lookup yields CDR1 SEHNR and CDR2 FQNEAQ (reference sequence). The CDR3 is 15 amino acids. V lost 5 bases and J lost 0; bases outside the gene matches: 3. Written as DNA, the CDR3 is TGTGCCAGCAGCACGGGACAGGGGTACCAAGAGACCCAGTACTTC. It encodes CASSTGQGYQETQYF.

Comment on this clonotype: One junction end does not reproduce the germline sequence, and a read error may be involved. The V gene is TRBV2, the J gene TRBJ2-7; 7 nucleotides match TRBD2. The CDR3 loop spans 13 amino acids. CDR1 is SNHLY, CDR2 FYNNEI, per germline. CDR3 sequence (DNA): TGCGCCAGCAAGCGGGACGGGGACTACGAGCAGTACTTC. It specifies CASKRDGDYEQYF.

To note about this clonotype: A much larger clone lies one base from this, so it may be a read error. The J gene is TRBJ2-7, the V gene TRBV5-1; D is uncertain. This CDR3 is built from 14 residues. The germline gives CDR1 SGHRS, CDR2 YFSETQ. Trimming took off 3 bases at V and 4 bases at J, with 14 bases between the two ends. The CDR3 loop is CASSYHGRQYEQYF. The CDR3 nucleotides are TGCGCCAGCAGCTATCATGGCCGTCAATACGAGCAGTACTTC.

This clonotype occurred a few times. The rearrangement joins TRBV2 to TRBJ1-5, with D possibly matching TRBD1 (5 bases). V was pared by 8 bases and J by 4 bases, with 15 bases between. This CDR3 spans 14 amino acids. CDR1 and CDR2 from the germline V gene are SNHLY and FYNNEI. The DNA of the CDR3 is TGTGCCAGCGGGCTTTCAGGGCGAAATCAGCCCCAGCATTTT. Its translation is CASGLSGRNQPQHF.

Notes on this clonotype: A much larger clone lies one base from this, so it may be a read error. The V call is TRBV20-1, the J call TRBJ2-1; TRBD2 agrees at 10 bases. CDR1 is DFQATT, CDR2 SNEGSKA, per germline (reference sequence). The CDR3 contains 14 residues. As DNA, the CDR3 is TGCAGTGCTCTACGACTAGCGGGCTACAATGAGGAGTTCTTC. This encodes CSALRLAGYNEEFF.

This clonotype has just a few counts. The rearrangement uses TRBV10-1 and TRBJ2-7; TRBD2 matches 11 bases. The ends lost 0 bases at V and 3 bases at J; junction bases unmatched: 7. Germline CDR1 reads WNHNN; CDR2 reads SYGVQD (reference sequence). The CDR3 contains 17 residues. The CDR3 nucleotides read TGCGCCAGCAGTGAGTCGTGTCTAGCGGGGGGCCACTACGAGCAGTACTTC. It yields the protein CASSESCLAGGHYEQYF.

The rearrangement joins TRBV27 to TRBJ2-6, with 9 positions matching TRBD1. Germline V lookup: CDR1 MNHEY, CDR2 SMNVEV (reference sequence). The CDR3 contains 15 residues. V dropped 7 bases and J dropped 2; count of bases not matched to a gene: 3. The CDR3 here is CASKTGGAGANVLTF. In nucleotides, the CDR3 is TGTGCCAGCAAAACAGGGGGCGCTGGGGCCAACGTCCTGACTTTC.

This clonotype has just a few counts. The chain has TRBV24-1 and TRBJ2-5; D possibly corresponds to TRBD1 (6 bases). Germline V CDR1 and CDR2: KGHDR, SFDVKD. V was clipped by 4 bases and J by 3 bases, with 11 bases between them. This CDR3 region has 14 residues. The CDR3 is CATSDPGTKETQYF. Here the CDR3 DNA reads TGTGCCACCAGTGACCCGGGGACAAAAGAGACCCAGTACTTC.

Points on this clonotype: One end of the junction is discordant with germline, which a read error may explain. The chain recombines TRBV28 with TRBJ2-2, with a possible D match to TRBD1 (6 bases). This CDR3 contains 13 residues. Germline CDR1 MDHEN, CDR2 SYDVKM. The CDR3 DNA sequence: TGTGCCTGCAGTAAACAGGGAACCCGGGAGCTGTTTTTT. Its protein is CACSKQGTRELFF.

For this clonotype: This may stem from a read error, because a much larger clone lies one nucleotide away. The chain employs TRBV19 and TRBJ2-1; D unresolved. The CDR3 loop spans 13 amino acids. In germline, CDR1 is LNHDA, CDR2 SQIVND (reference sequence). Trimming took 5 bases from V and 6 from J, leaving 11 bases between them. This CDR3 is CASSLLYLNEQFF. In DNA, the CDR3 is TGTGCCAGTAGTCTACTTTACCTCAATGAGCAGTTCTTC.

This clonotype was counted many times. The CDR3 region has the DNA TGTGCCAGCAGTGCGCCGGGACTAGGCAATTACGAGCAGTACTTC. It encodes CASSAPGLGNYEQYF. V gene TRBV6-2 or TRBV6-3 combines with J gene TRBJ2-7; 8 bases line up with TRBD2. Trimming took 5 bases from V and 4 from J; bases not matched to a gene: 10. The CDR3 extends over 15 amino acids. Per the germline V gene, CDR1 is MNHEY and CDR2 is SVGEGT.

The chain carries TRBV5-5 and TRBJ2-7, with 7 bases fitting TRBD2. This CDR3 has 14 residues. V shed 6 bases, J shed 5 bases, and the junction held 11 bases outside the gene matches. Germline values: CDR1 SGHKS, CDR2 YYEKEE (reference sequence). The chain's CDR3 is CASIFGGGLHEQYF. In DNA, the CDR3 is TGTGCCAGCATCTTTGGGGGAGGGCTCCACGAGCAGTACTTC.

This clonotype occurred once. A much larger clone lies one base from this, so it may be a read error. This rearrangement joins TRBV4-2 to TRBJ1-2, with D tentatively TRBD1 (6 bases). Germline CDR1 is LGHNA and CDR2 is YNFKEQ. This CDR3 is built from 15 residues. CDR3 sequence (DNA): TGTGCCAGCAGCCACCCAGGGGAAGCTAACTGTGGCTACACCTTC. It translates to CASSHPGEANCGYTF.

The rearrangement joins TRBV9 to TRBJ1-2, with 8 positions matching TRBD1. The CDR3 sequence is 19 residues long. V lost 3 bases and J lost 7; bases outside the gene matches: 23. Germline CDR1 SGDLS, CDR2 YYNGEE. CDR3 protein: CASSERGGTGDHYTGGYTF. CDR3 DNA: TGTGCCAGCAGCGAAAGAGGGGGGACAGGCGATCACTACACGGGTGGCTACACCTTC.

This clonotype showed up many times. The chain employs TRBV6-1 and TRBJ1-6, with D perhaps TRBD1 (5 bases). Deletions cut 10 bases from V and 4 bases from J, with 20 bases between. The CDR3 totals 16 residues. The germline gives CDR1 MNHNS, CDR2 SASEGT. The CDR3 sequence is CAINRDPRRYNSPLHF. Here the CDR3 DNA reads TGTGCCATTAACCGGGACCCCCGGCGGTATAATTCACCCCTCCACTTT.

This clonotype was detected only a few times. The V and J genes are TRBV7-9 and TRBJ1-3; the D is unclear. Germline loops: CDR1 SEHNR, CDR2 FQNEAQ (reference sequence). The CDR3 is 14 amino acids. Between the trimmed V and J ends, which lost 5 bases and 4 bases, there was a span of 12 bases. The chain's CDR3 is CASSKLDGGNTIYF. The CDR3 DNA is TGTGCCAGCAGCAAACTGGACGGCGGAAACACCATATATTTT.

For this clonotype: This may be a read error, as it is one base from a much larger clone. The chain has TRBV29-1 and TRBJ2-7, with D tentatively TRBD2 (6 bases). CDR3 length equals 12 residues. The V and J ends lost 4 bases and 2 bases respectively, with 9 bases between them. Germline V gene lookup returns CDR1 SQVTM and CDR2 ANQGSEA. The CDR3, as DNA: TGCAGCGTTGCGGGAGTGCCCTACGAGCAGTACTTC. Its translation: CSVAGVPYEQYF.

About this clonotype itself: A much larger clonotype is one base distant, so this may be a read error. The J gene is TRBJ1-6, the V gene TRBV2, with D perhaps matching TRBD1 (5 bases). Germline CDR1 reads SNHLY; CDR2 reads FYNNEI. Between the trimmed V and J ends, which lost 6 bases and 5 bases, there was a span of 14 bases. This CDR3 has 15 amino acids. In nucleotides, the CDR3 is TGTGCCAGCAGAGCTCGTCAGGGACATAATTCACCCCTCCACTTT. It specifies CASRARQGHNSPLHF.

The chain is built from TRBV4-1 and TRBJ1-1; 9 bases align to TRBD1. The CDR3 runs 12 residues. Losses at the gene ends were 2 bases for V and 10 bases for J; bases not matched to a gene: 2. Germline CDR1 and CDR2: MGHRA and YSYEKL. CDR3 in amino acids: CASSQPGQGAFF. The CDR3 DNA reads TGCGCCAGCAGCCAACCGGGACAGGGAGCTTTCTTT.

This clonotype rates as medium-sized. V and J are TRBV27 and TRBJ2-2; TRBD2 matches 9 bases. The CDR3 length is 16 residues. V lost 5 bases, J lost 4 bases, and 8 bases stayed unmatched. CDR1 and CDR2 from the germline V gene are MNHEY and SMNVEV (reference sequence). The CDR3 DNA reads as TGTGCCAGCAGTAAATTAGCGGGAGAGGGCACCGGGGAGCTGTTTTTT. This sequence encodes CASSKLAGEGTGELFF.

This clonotype was counted at least ten times. The CDR3 reads CSASRDRLQETQYF. CDR3 DNA sequence: TGCAGTGCTAGTCGGGACAGACTGCAAGAGACCCAGTACTTC. The chain couples TRBV20-1 to TRBJ2-5, with TRBD1 matching 7 bases. Germline lookup yields CDR1 DFQATT and CDR2 SNEGSKA (reference sequence). V lost 3 bases, J lost 2 bases, and 6 bases stayed unmatched. This CDR3 has 14 amino acids.

This clonotype was recorded a few times. J is TRBJ2-7 and V is TRBV10-3; the D call may be TRBD1 or TRBD2 (6 bases each). CDR1 and CDR2 (germline): ENHRY, SYGVKD. Trimming pared 4 bases from V and 2 bases from J, leaving 12 bases between. The CDR3 contains 14 residues. DNA of the CDR3: TGTGCCATCAGTGCGGGGGACACAACCTACGAGCAGTACTTC. This sequence encodes CAISAGDTTYEQYF.

This rearrangement joins TRBV6-1 to TRBJ2-1; perhaps D is TRBD1 or TRBD2 (6 bases each). The V gene's germline CDR1 is MNHNS and CDR2 SASEGT. The germline V and J ends were trimmed by 6 bases and 12 bases, with 18 bases remaining between them. This CDR3 has 13 amino acids. The chain's CDR3 is CASSLIGGPMQFF. The CDR3 DNA sequence: TGTGCCAGCAGCCTAATCGGGGGCCCAATGCAGTTCTTC.

This chain uses TRBV10-3 with TRBJ2-7, with 7 bases identical to TRBD1. Germline CDR1 ENHRY, CDR2 SYGVKD. The CDR3 extends over 13 amino acids. CDR3 sequence: CAVAGDSSYEQYF. In nucleotides, the CDR3 is TGTGCGGTCGCAGGGGACAGCTCCTACGAGCAGTACTTC.

V gene TRBV19 combines with J gene TRBJ2-7; 7 bases match TRBD2. The germline V gene encodes CDR1 LNHDA and CDR2 SQIVND (reference sequence). V lost 10 bases, J lost 12 bases, and 33 bases stayed unmatched. This CDR3 is 18 amino acids long. The CDR3 region is CATRTPLVWEGRALILYF. DNA of the CDR3: TGTGCCACTCGGACCCCCTTAGTATGGGAGGGGAGGGCCCTGATCCTGTACTTC.

This clonotype was seen ten or more times. The V call is TRBV19, the J call TRBJ1-5; D perhaps matches TRBD1 (5 bases). V was shortened by 5 bases and J by 3 bases, with 20 bases between the two germline ends. This CDR3 is 17 amino acids long. Germline CDR1 and CDR2: LNHDA and SQIVND (reference sequence). Here the CDR3 reads CASSLRLAGTNNQPQHF. As DNA, the CDR3 is TGTGCCAGTAGTCTTCGCCTAGCAGGGACCAACAATCAGCCCCAGCATTTT.